The clone carrying this TCR beta chain was detected once. Only in-frame clones appear in the TCRdb table, and some are missing; sequencing was by immunoSEQ multiplex PCR. The sample comprises hundreds of thousands of clones, approximately 89% of which are singletons, and 3% to 4% rests with the top ten. These data belong to a study of blood T cell repertoires in COVID-19. Sequencing was carried out using PBMCs or T cells enriched from blood (not recorded which). This clonotype originated in a woman aged 30 to 39 with acute COVID-19.

The CDR3 nucleotides read TGTGCCAGCAAATCTCGGTCCGGGAGCACAGATACGCAGTATTTT. Translated: CASKSRSGSTDTQYF. V gene TRBV7-9 combines with J gene TRBJ2-3; D is undetermined. The V and J ends lost 7 bases and 0 bases respectively, with 14 bases between them. Germline V lookup: CDR1 SEHNR, CDR2 FQNEAQ (reference sequence). The CDR3 is made up of 15 amino acids.